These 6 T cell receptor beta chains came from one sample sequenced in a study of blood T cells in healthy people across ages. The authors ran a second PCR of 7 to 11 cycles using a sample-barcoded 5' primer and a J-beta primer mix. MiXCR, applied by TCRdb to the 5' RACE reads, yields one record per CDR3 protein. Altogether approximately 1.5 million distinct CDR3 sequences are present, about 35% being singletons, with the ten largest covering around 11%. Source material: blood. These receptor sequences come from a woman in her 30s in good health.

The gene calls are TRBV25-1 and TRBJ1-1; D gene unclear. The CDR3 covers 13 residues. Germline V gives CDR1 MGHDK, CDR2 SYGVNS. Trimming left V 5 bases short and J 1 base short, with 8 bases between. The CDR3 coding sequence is TGTGCCAGCAGTCGGGAGACGAACACTGAAGCTTTCTTT. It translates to CASSRETNTEAFF.

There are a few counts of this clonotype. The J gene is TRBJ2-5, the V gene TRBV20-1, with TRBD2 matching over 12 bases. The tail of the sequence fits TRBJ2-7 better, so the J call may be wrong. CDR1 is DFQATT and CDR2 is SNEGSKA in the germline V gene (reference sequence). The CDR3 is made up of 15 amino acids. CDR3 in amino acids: CSARETTSGRYEQYF. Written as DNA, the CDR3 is TGCAGTGCTAGAGAGACGACTAGCGGGAGATACGAGCAGTACTTC.

Written as DNA, the CDR3 is TGCGCCAGCAGCTTGATGACTAGCGGGGGAGGGAATGAGCAGTACTTC. Encoded protein: CASSLMTSGGGNEQYF. The chain combines TRBV5-1 with TRBJ2-4; 12 nucleotides match TRBD2. Germline CDR1 is SGHRS and CDR2 is YFSETQ. The CDR3 sequence is 16 residues long. V lost 1 base, J lost 13 bases, and 12 bases stayed unmatched.

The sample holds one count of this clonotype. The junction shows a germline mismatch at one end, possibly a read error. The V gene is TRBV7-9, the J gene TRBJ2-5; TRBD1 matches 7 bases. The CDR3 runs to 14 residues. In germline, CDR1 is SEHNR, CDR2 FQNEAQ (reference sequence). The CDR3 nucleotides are TGTGCCAACAGCGAACAGGACAGGCAAGAGACCCAGTACTTC. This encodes CANSEQDRQETQYF.

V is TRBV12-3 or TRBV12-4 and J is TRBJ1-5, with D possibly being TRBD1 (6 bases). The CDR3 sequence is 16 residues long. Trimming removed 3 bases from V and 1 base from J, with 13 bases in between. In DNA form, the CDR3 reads TGTGCCAGCAGTTTGGGGACAAAAAGGAGCAATCAGCCCCAGCATTTT. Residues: CASSLGTKRSNQPQHF.

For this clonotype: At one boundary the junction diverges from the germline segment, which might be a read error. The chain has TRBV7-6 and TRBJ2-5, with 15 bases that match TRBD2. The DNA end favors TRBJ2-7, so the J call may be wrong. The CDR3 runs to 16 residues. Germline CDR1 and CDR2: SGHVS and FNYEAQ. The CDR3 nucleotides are TGTGCCAGCGGCTTAGGGGGACTAGCGGGGGGCGGCGAGCAGTACTTC. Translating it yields CASGLGGLAGGGEQYF.